These T cell receptor beta chains were read from a single sample in a study of regulatory T cells in long-lasting Graves disease. TCRdb reanalysed the multiplex PCR reads using MiXCR and keeps one entry per CDR3 protein. This sample has around 480,000 distinct CDR3 sequences, with 15% to 20% found just once. Separately, the same data were catalogued under a study of T cells in Graves' hyperthyroidism and ophthalmopathy.

The sequenced sample was peripheral blood mononuclear cells (PBMCs), obtained at new diagnosis, from a patient treated with antithyroid drugs. The receptors stem from a middle-aged man with Graves disease. Each CDR3 is given with its conserved first and last residue. The D gene is left open where the match is weak. Expanded clones are given a class, and other clones once, few, many or no size at all.

DNA	CDR3	J	size	V	D
TGTGCCAGCACCTTAGGGACTAGCGGATCTTACGAGCAGTACTTC	CASTLGTSGSYEQYF	TRBJ2-7	NA	TRBV5-6	TRBD2
TGTGCCAGCATGGGACTAGGCACAGATACGCAGTATTTT	CASMGLGTDTQYF	TRBJ2-3	few	TRBV6-1	TRBD2
TGCAGCGTCGCAGACAGGGAAGGTCAGCCCCAGCATTTT	CSVADREGQPQHF	TRBJ1-5	many	TRBV29-1	TRBD1
TGTGCCAGCAGCGTTGGACTAGCGGCCTCTAATGAGCAGTTCTTC	CASSVGLAASNEQFF	TRBJ2-1	few	TRBV9	TRBD2
TGTGCCAGCAGCGCGACTAGCGGGAGCATTGAGACCCAGTACTTC	CASSATSGSIETQYF	TRBJ2-5	many	TRBV9	TRBD2
TGCAGCGTTTGGGAAACCCCCGCTGGGCAGTTCTTC	CSVWETPAGQFF	TRBJ2-1	few	TRBV29-1	NA
TGTGCCAGCAGCCAAGATCGACTAGCGGGTGCCTACGAGCAGTACTTC	CASSQDRLAGAYEQYF	TRBJ2-7	many	TRBV3-1	TRBD2
TGTGCCTGGAGTGTACAGAACAATGAGCAGTTCTTC	CAWSVQNNEQFF	TRBJ2-1	many	TRBV30	NA
TGCAGCGTTCGAACAGGGGGCGCGGGCACTGAAGCTTTCTTT	CSVRTGGAGTEAFF	TRBJ1-1	few	TRBV29-1	TRBD1
TGTGCCTGGAGTGAATCGGGTTTGGAAGAGACCCAGTACTTC	CAWSESGLEETQYF	TRBJ2-5	NA	TRBV30	NA
TGTGCCTGGAGTGAGGGTGTCAACGAAAAACTGTTTTTT	CAWSEGVNEKLFF	TRBJ1-4	many	TRBV30	NA
TGTGCCAGTAGTATGGGGACTGAGACTACTAGCACAGATACGCAGTATTTT	CASSMGTETTSTDTQYF	TRBJ2-3	once	TRBV19	NA
TGTGCCAGCAGCACCAGACAGGGACCCTCCTACGAGCAGTACTTC	CASSTRQGPSYEQYF	TRBJ2-7	many	TRBV7-2	TRBD1
TGTGCCTGGAGCGGGGCCCAAGAGACCCAGTACTTC	CAWSGAQETQYF	TRBJ2-5	many	TRBV30	NA
TGTGCCAGCAGCTCGTATCCCGGGGAGCTGTTTTTT	CASSSYPGELFF	TRBJ2-2	NA	TRBV6-2/TRBV6-3	NA
TGTGCCAGCAGCTTAGCCCTTAGGGGTTATCCCTACGAGCAGTACTTC	CASSLALRGYPYEQYF	TRBJ2-7	NA	TRBV7-2	NA
TGCAGTGCTAGAGTAGCGGGGACCTACAATGAGCAGTTCTTC	CSARVAGTYNEQFF	TRBJ2-1	few	TRBV20-1	TRBD2
TGTGCCAGCAGCGCGGGGGGCCGCAATCAGCCCCAGCATTTT	CASSAGGRNQPQHF	TRBJ1-5	few	TRBV7-9	NA
TGCAGTGCTATTAGCGGGCCCTCCTACGAGCAGTACTTC	CSAISGPSYEQYF	TRBJ2-7	many	TRBV20-1	TRBD2
TGTGCCAGCAGTCAAACAGGGTGGGGACCTGAAGCTTTCTTT	CASSQTGWGPEAFF	TRBJ1-1	NA	TRBV6-1	NA
TGTGCCAGCAGCCAACCAACCGGGACTCACTACAATGAGCAGTTCTTC	CASSQPTGTHYNEQFF	TRBJ2-1	many	TRBV3-1	NA
TGTGCCAGCAGCTTCGACAGGGATCCCCACGAGCAGTACTTC	CASSFDRDPHEQYF	TRBJ2-7	many	TRBV7-9	TRBD1
TGTGCCAGCAGTAAAGGACTGATCTATGGCTACACCTTC	CASSKGLIYGYTF	TRBJ1-2	few	TRBV6-1	NA
TGCAGCGTTGAAGATAACCAGGGAGGTGAAAAACTGTTTTTT	CSVEDNQGGEKLFF	TRBJ1-4	NA	TRBV29-1	NA
TGTGCCTGGAGTCAGCGGATCACAGATACGCAGTATTTT	CAWSQRITDTQYF	TRBJ2-3	many	TRBV30	NA
TGTGCCAGCAGCCGACAGGGAGAAGAGACCCAGTACTTC	CASSRQGEETQYF	TRBJ2-5	many	TRBV5-6	TRBD1
TGCGCCAGCAGCCAAGCCCCCCCGCCTTACGAGCAGTACTTC	CASSQAPPPYEQYF	TRBJ2-7	few	TRBV4-1	NA
TGCGCCAGCAGCTCCTCGTCAGAGCAGTTCTTC	CASSSSSEQFF	TRBJ2-1	many	TRBV5-1	NA
TGTGCCAGCAGCTGGGACCGCACAGATACGCAGTATTTT	CASSWDRTDTQYF	TRBJ2-3	NA	TRBV28	NA
TGTGCCAGCAGTCGGACGGCCTATGGCTACACCTTC	CASSRTAYGYTF	TRBJ1-2	many	TRBV28	NA
TGTGCCAGCAGTTTATCCCCGCTACAGGGATTTCTGGGGGCCAACGTCCTGACTTTC	CASSLSPLQGFLGANVLTF	TRBJ2-6	NA	TRBV28	NA
TGTGCCAGCAGCCCCCCCCCAGGTTTTTTCACAGATACGCAGTATTTT	CASSPPPGFFTDTQYF	TRBJ2-3	many	TRBV3-1	NA
TGCAGTGCTAGCCAGGGAATTAAAAAACTGTTTTTT	CSASQGIKKLFF	TRBJ1-4	many	TRBV20-1	NA
TGTGCCAGCAGCCGGGGGACACGTTTGAACACTGAAGCTTTCTTT	CASSRGTRLNTEAFF	TRBJ1-1	NA	TRBV6-1	NA
TGCGCCAGCAGCCAAGATAGTAACTCTGGAAACACCATATATTTT	CASSQDSNSGNTIYF	TRBJ1-3	NA	TRBV4-1	NA
TGTGCCAGCAGCCAACTCAGGGGGGAGGGTAATGAGCAGTTCTTC	CASSQLRGEGNEQFF	TRBJ2-1	NA	TRBV11-2	NA
TGTGCCAGCAGTCCACGGATCTCAGATACGCAGTATTTT	CASSPRISDTQYF	TRBJ2-3	many	TRBV28	NA
TGTGCCAGCAGCCCAGAGGGGGCCGTGGCCTACAATGAGCAGTTCTTC	CASSPEGAVAYNEQFF	TRBJ2-1	many	TRBV7-9	TRBD1
TGTGCCAGCAGCGAACGATCGGCTAAAGAGACCCAGTACTTC	CASSERSAKETQYF	TRBJ2-5	many	TRBV2	NA
TGCGCCAGCAGCTTGACGACCGGGACAGGGACCGCCATATATTTT	CASSLTTGTGTAIYF	TRBJ1-3	few	TRBV5-1	TRBD1
TGTGCCAGCAGTTACGGGGTGGGAAACACTGAAGCTTTCTTT	CASSYGVGNTEAFF	TRBJ1-1	NA	TRBV6-2/TRBV6-3	NA
TGTGCCAGCAGTTTGGTGGAGAAAGAGACCCAGTACTTC	CASSLVEKETQYF	TRBJ2-5	many	TRBV28	NA
TGTGCCAGCAGCTTATTCCCCAGTGAGGAGCAGTACTTC	CASSLFPSEEQYF	TRBJ2-7	many	TRBV7-8	NA
TGTGCCAGCAGTCTAACACGGGGAGGCAATCAGCCCCAGCATTTT	CASSLTRGGNQPQHF	TRBJ1-5	NA	TRBV7-2	NA
TGTGCCAGCTCAGCCACACAGGAAAAACTGTTTTTT	CASSATQEKLFF	TRBJ1-4	many	TRBV18	NA
TGTGCCAGCAGCTACTGGTCAGCGTCGAATGAGCAGTTCTTC	CASSYWSASNEQFF	TRBJ2-1	few	TRBV7-2	NA